The sequence of this TCR beta chain was determined in a study of blood T cell repertoires in COVID-19. Across the study: Spain, Italy and the United States supplied samples that represented acute and convalescent COVID-19.

Participants' reported clinical history set cohort assignment. Authors' methods: From reference gene primer amplification, estimates of nucleated cell counts were derived. Libraries were prepared by immunoSEQ multiplex PCR; TCRdb keeps only in-frame clonotypes and omits some of them. That table supplies the V and J calls and clone size; D and trimming were determined from the DNA. The table has around 360,000 clones, around 87% seen once. This CDR3 region has 16 residues. Trimming removed 3 bases at V and 1 base at J, with 13 bases between. Per the germline V gene, CDR1 is MDHEN and CDR2 is SYDVKM. The rearrangement links TRBV28 to TRBJ1-5, with a weak D call TRBD1 (5 bases). The sequencing sample was made of PBMCs or T cells enriched from blood (not recorded which). This TCR came from a man aged 40-50 years in a cohort exposed to, infected with or recovered from COVID-19 (not recorded which). CDR3 DNA sequence: TGTGCCAGCAGTTTGTATTCCAGGGCAAGCAATCAGCCCCAGCATTTT. It codes for CASSLYSRASNQPQHF.